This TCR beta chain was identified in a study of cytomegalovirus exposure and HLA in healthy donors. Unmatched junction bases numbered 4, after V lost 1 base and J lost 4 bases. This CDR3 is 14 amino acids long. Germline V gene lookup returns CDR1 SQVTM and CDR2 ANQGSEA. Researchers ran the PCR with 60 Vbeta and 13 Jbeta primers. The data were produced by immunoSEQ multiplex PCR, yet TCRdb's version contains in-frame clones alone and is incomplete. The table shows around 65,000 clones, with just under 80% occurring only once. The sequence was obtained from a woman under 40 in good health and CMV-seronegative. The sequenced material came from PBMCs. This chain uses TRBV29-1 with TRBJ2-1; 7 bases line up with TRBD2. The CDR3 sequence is CSVEAGGFYNEQFF. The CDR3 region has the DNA TGCAGCGTTGAAGCGGGAGGATTTTACAATGAGCAGTTCTTC.